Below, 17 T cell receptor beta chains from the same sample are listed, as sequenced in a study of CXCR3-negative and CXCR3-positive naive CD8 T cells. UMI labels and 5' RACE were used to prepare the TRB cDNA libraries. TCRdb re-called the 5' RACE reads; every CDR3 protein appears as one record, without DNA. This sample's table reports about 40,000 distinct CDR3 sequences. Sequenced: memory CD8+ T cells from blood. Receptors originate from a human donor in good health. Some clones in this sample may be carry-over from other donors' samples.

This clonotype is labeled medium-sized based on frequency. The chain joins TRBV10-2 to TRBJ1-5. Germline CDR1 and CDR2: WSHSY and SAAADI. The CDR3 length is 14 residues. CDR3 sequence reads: CASSETQVYQPQHF.

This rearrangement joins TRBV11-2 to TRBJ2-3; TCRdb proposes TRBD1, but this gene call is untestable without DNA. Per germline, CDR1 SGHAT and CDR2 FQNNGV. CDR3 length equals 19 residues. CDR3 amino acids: CASSLNWAAYGGPTDTQYF.

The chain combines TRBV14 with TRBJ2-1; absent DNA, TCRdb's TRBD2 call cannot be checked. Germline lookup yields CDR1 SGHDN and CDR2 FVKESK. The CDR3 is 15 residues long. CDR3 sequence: CASSHLSGGLDEQFF.

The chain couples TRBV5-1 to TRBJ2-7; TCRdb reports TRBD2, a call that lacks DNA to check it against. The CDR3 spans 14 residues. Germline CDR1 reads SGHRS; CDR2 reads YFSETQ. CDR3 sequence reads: CASSLEGSSYEQYF.

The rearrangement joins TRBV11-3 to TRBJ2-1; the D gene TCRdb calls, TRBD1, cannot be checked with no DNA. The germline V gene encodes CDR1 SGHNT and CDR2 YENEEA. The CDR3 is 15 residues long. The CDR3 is CASSLVSGRRYEQFF.

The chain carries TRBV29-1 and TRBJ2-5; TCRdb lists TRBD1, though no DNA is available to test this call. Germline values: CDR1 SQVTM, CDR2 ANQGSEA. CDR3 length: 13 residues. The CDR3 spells CSVEPGQEETQYF.

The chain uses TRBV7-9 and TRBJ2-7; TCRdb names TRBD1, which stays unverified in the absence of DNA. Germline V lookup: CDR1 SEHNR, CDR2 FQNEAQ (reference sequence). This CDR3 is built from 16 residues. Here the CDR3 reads CASSAEQGAEFYEQYF. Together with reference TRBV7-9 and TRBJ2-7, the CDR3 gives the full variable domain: DTGVSQNPRHKITKRGQNVTFRCDPISEHNRLYWYRQTLGQGPEFLTYFQNEAQLEKSRLLSDRFSAERPKGSFSTLEIQRTEQGDSAMYLCASSAEQGAEFYEQYFGPGTRLTVT.

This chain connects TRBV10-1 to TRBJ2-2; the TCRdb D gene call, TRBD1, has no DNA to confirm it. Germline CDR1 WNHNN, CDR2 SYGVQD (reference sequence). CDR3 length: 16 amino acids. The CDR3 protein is CASSESSGSGTGELFF.

CDR3 protein: CASSQTGTEYNSPLHF. V is TRBV4-2 and J is TRBJ1-6; the D gene TCRdb calls, TRBD1, cannot be checked with no DNA. The germline V gene encodes CDR1 LGHNA and CDR2 YNFKEQ. This CDR3 region has 16 residues.

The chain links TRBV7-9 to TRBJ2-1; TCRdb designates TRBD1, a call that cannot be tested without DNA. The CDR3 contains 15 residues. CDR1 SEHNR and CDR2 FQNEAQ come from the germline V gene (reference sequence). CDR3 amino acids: CASSHRTQRANEQFF.

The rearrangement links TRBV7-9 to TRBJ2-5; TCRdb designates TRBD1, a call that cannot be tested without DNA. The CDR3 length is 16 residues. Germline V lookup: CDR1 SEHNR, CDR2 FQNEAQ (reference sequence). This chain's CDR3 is CASSSGQGQSWETQYF.

The CDR3 reads CASSAPTVSRHF. This chain joins TRBV19 and TRBJ1-5; TCRdb calls TRBD1, which cannot be checked without DNA. This CDR3 is built from 12 residues. CDR1 and CDR2 (germline): LNHDA, SQIVND (reference sequence). Full variable domain (remainder filled in from reference TRBV19 and TRBJ1-5): DGGITQSPKYLFRKEGQNVTLSCEQNLNHDAMYWYRQDPGQGLRLIYYSQIVNDFQKGDIAEGYSVSREKKESFPLTVTSAQKNPTAFYLCASSAPTVSRHFGDGTRLSIL.

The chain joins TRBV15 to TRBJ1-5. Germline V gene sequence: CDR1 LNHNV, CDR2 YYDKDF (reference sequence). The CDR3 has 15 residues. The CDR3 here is CATSRAGRVDQPQHF.

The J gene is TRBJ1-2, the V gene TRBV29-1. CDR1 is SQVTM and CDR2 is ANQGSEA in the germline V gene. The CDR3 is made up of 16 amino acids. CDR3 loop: CSVEDSAGIANYGYTF. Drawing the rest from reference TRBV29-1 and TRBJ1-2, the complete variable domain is SAVISQKPSRDICQRGTSLTIQCQVDSQVTMMFWYRQQPGQSLTLIATANQGSEATYESGFVIDKFPISRPNLTFSTLTVSNMSPEDSSIYLCSVEDSAGIANYGYTFGSGTRLTVV.

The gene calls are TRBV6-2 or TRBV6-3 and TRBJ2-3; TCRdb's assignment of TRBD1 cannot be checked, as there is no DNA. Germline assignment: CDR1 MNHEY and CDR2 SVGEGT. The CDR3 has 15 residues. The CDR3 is CASSPSDGGTDTQYF.

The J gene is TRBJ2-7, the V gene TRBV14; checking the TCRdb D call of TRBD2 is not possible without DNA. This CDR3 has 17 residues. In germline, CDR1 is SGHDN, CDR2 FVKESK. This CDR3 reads CASSRSGLAGYTYEQYF. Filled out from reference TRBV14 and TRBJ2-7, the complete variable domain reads EAGVTQFPSHSVIEKGQTVTLRCDPISGHDNLYWYRRVMGKEIKFLLHFVKESKQDESGMPNNRFLAERTGGTYSTLKVQPAELEDSGVYFCASSRSGLAGYTYEQYFGPGTRLTVT.

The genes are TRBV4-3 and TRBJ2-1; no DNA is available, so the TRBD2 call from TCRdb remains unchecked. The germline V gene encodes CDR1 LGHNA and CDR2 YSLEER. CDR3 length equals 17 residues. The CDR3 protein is CASSHGTSGGGVNEQFF.